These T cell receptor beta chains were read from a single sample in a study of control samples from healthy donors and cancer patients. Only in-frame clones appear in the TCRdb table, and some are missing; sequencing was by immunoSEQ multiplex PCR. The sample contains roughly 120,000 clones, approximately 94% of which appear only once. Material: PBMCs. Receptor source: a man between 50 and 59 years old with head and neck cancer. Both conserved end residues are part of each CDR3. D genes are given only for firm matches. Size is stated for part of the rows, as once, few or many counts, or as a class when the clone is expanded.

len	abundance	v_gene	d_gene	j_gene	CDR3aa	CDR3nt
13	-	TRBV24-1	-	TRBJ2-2	CATKGLNTGELFF	TGTGCCACCAAGGGACTGAACACCGGGGAGCTGTTTTTT
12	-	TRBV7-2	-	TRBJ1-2	CASSLVRGGYTF	TGTGCCAGCAGCTTAGTTAGGGGTGGCTACACCTTC
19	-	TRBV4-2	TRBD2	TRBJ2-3	CASSPLEGGGSLGTDTQYF	TGTGCCAGCAGCCCTTTGGAGGGCGGGGGGTCCCTTGGCACAGATACGCAGTATTTT
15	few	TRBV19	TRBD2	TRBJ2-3	CASSIGSGGRDTQYF	TGTGCCAGTAGTATAGGGAGCGGGGGACGCGATACGCAGTATTTT
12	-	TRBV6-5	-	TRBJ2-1	CASSYSRHEQFF	TGTGCCAGCAGTTACTCCCGACATGAGCAGTTCTTC
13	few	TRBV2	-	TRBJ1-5	CASKKDSNQPQHF	TGTGCCAGCAAAAAAGACAGCAATCAGCCCCAGCATTTT
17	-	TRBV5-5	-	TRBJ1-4	CASSLGDLHPTNEKLFF	TGTGCCAGCAGCTTGGGGGACCTCCACCCTACTAATGAAAAACTGTTTTTT
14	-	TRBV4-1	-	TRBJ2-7	CASSLAGTDYEQYF	TGCGCCAGCAGCCTTGCCGGGACGGACTACGAGCAGTACTTC
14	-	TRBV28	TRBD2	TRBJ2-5	CASSWAGGVETQYF	TGTGCCAGCAGTTGGGCGGGGGGGGTAGAGACCCAGTACTTC
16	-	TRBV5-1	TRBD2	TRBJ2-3	CASSLKAGGRADTQYF	TGCGCCAGCAGCTTGAAAGCGGGGGGGCGGGCAGATACGCAGTATTTT
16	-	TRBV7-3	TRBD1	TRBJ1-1	CASSLGGGQWNTEAFF	TGTGCCAGCAGCCTTGGAGGGGGACAGTGGAACACTGAAGCTTTCTTT
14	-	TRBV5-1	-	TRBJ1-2	CASSKDSWNYGYTF	TGCGCCAGCAGCAAGGACAGTTGGAACTATGGCTACACCTTC
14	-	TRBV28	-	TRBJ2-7	CASTRDRSDYEQYF	TGTGCCAGCACCCGGGACCGATCCGACTACGAGCAGTACTTC
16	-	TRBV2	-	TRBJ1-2	CASSEGTAFIFYGYTF	TGTGCCAGCAGTGAAGGGACGGCCTTCATATTCTATGGCTACACCTTC
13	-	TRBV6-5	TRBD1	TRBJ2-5	CASSWTGDKTQYF	TGTGCCAGCAGTTGGACAGGGGATAAGACCCAGTACTTC
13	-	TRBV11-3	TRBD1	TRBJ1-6	CASSQKTGAPLHF	TGTGCCAGCAGTCAAAAGACAGGGGCACCCCTCCACTTT
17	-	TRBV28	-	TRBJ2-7	CASSFAAPGTPTYEQYF	TGTGCCAGCAGTTTTGCCGCTCCCGGGACACCTACCTACGAGCAGTACTTC
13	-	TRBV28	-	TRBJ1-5	CASSWPLRQPQHF	TGTGCCAGCAGTTGGCCCCTCCGACAGCCCCAGCATTTT
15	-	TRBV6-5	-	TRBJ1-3	CASSRGQSSGNTIYF	TGTGCCAGCAGCCGAGGACAGAGCTCTGGAAACACCATATATTTT
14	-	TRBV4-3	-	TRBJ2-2	CASSQGLEVGELFF	TGCGCCAGCAGCCAAGGTCTGGAAGTCGGGGAGCTGTTTTTT
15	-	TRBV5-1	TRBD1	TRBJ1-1	CASRRRDRDGTEAFF	TGCGCCAGCAGGCGCCGGGACAGGGATGGCACTGAAGCTTTCTTT
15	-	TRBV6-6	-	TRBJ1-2	CASSSTDRRSHGYTF	TGTGCCAGCAGTTCCACCGACAGGCGGTCACATGGCTACACCTTC